This T cell receptor beta chain appears in the sequencing data of a study of shared clonotypes between healthy human individuals. Notes on the study in general: It was observed that 5% to 6% of naive CD4 clonotypes were shared across several donors.

Worth noting for this clone: Its target is not known.

The V and J ends lost 3 bases and 3 bases respectively, with 11 bases between them. CDR3 length: 15 residues. CDR1 and CDR2 from the germline V gene are SNHLY and FYNNEI. Produced via immunoSEQ multiplex PCR; TCRdb's table is partial and in-frame only. Here the sample spans around 300,000 clones, around 87% being singletons. The sample comprised memory CD8+ T cells sorted from blood. As for subset: CD45RO+ cells pooled with CCR7-negative TemRA cells. V gene TRBV2 combines with J gene TRBJ2-2, with a tentative D call TRBD2 (5 bases). The sequence derives from a man aged 18 to 29 in good health. CDR3 DNA sequence: TGTGCCAGCAGTGAGAGCGGAATTTACACCGGGGAGCTGTTTTTT. Translation: CASSESGIYTGELFF.